The 9 T cell receptor beta chains below were found in one sample sequenced in a study of shared clonotypes between healthy human individuals. The method was immunoSEQ multiplex PCR; TCRdb's version includes in-frame clones alone and lacks a portion of them. The sample lists 2 million to 2.5 million clones; 90% to 96% were seen once. The sample was naive CD4+ T cells sorted from blood. Regarding subset: CD45RA+ positively selected. Source of these receptors: a man aged 18 to 30 in good health.

As to this clone: One end of the junction does not line up with germline, which may come from a read error. The chain has TRBV7-7 and TRBJ1-2, with D possibly being TRBD1 (5 bases). The CDR3 consists of 18 residues. Germline CDR1 is SSHAT and CDR2 is FNYEAQ (reference sequence). This chain's CDR3 is CASSLVADRGQANYGYTF. CDR3 DNA: TGTGCTAGCAGCTTAGTGGCGGACCGTGGACAAGCTAACTATGGCTACACCTTC.

The chain couples TRBV28 to TRBJ2-7; D is perhaps TRBD2 (7 bases). The CDR3 contains 20 residues. The ends were cut back, 6 bases at V and 0 bases at J, with 30 bases in the middle. Germline CDR1 MDHEN, CDR2 SYDVKM. CDR3 in amino acids: CASRNLNGGRFSGSSYEQYF. The CDR3 bases are TGTGCCAGCAGAAACCTTAACGGGGGGCGCTTCTCGGGGAGCTCCTACGAGCAGTACTTC.

The V call is TRBV11-2, the J call TRBJ1-3; 7 bases are shared with TRBD1. V was clipped by 8 bases and J by 2 bases; unmatched bases: 12. Germline CDR1 is SGHAT and CDR2 is FQNNGV. This CDR3 is built from 16 residues. The CDR3 sequence is CASVSQGGVAGNTIYF. CDR3 DNA: TGTGCCAGCGTCTCTCAAGGGGGCGTAGCTGGAAACACCATATATTTT.

V and J are TRBV2 and TRBJ2-1; tentatively, D is TRBD1 (6 bases). The CDR3 totals 12 residues. The germline gives CDR1 SNHLY, CDR2 FYNNEI. Trimming left V 9 bases short and J 3 bases short, with 9 bases between. The CDR3 nucleotides read TGTGCCAGGGGACAAAGCTACAATGAGCAGTTCTTC. It codes for CARGQSYNEQFF.

J is TRBJ2-2 and V is TRBV7-9; TRBD2 matches at 14 bases. This CDR3 has 19 residues. After removal of 5 bases from V and 0 bases from J, the junction contained 8 bases not matched to a gene. Germline lookup yields CDR1 SEHNR and CDR2 FQNEAQ (reference sequence). The CDR3 here is CASSPRTSGRFANTGELFF. The CDR3 nucleotides read TGTGCCAGCAGCCCCAGGACTAGCGGGAGGTTCGCGAACACCGGGGAGCTGTTTTTT.

With respect to this clone: The same CDR3 arises from other DNA sequences in this sample as well. The CDR3, as DNA: TGTGCCAGCAGTCAAGGGACCGGGGAGCTGTTTTTT. This sequence encodes CASSQGTGELFF. The J gene is TRBJ2-2, the V gene TRBV2, with D hard to call. The germline V gene encodes CDR1 SNHLY and CDR2 FYNNEI. V lost 5 bases, J lost 5 bases, and 6 bases lay in between. The length of the CDR3 is 12 residues. Together with reference TRBV2 and TRBJ2-2, the CDR3 gives the full variable domain: EPEVTQTPSHQVTQMGQEVILRCVPISNHLYFYWYRQILGQKVEFLVSFYNNEISEKSEIFDDQFSVERPDGSNFTLKIRSTKLEDSAMYFCASSQGTGELFFGEGSRLTVL.

The chain employs TRBV6-5 and TRBJ2-7; no reliable D call. Trimming stripped 5 bases from V and 5 bases from J, with 16 bases between. This CDR3 comprises 14 residues. Looked up from germline, CDR1 is MNHEY and CDR2 is SVGAGI. CDR3 region: CASSQGGKGNEQYF. The CDR3 DNA reads as TGTGCCAGCAGTCAAGGCGGTAAGGGCAACGAGCAGTACTTC.

The chain joins TRBV15 to TRBJ2-3; tentatively, D is TRBD2 (6 bases). V was shortened by 0 bases and J by 8 bases, with 9 bases between the two germline ends. The CDR3 spans 13 residues. Germline lookup yields CDR1 LNHNV and CDR2 YYDKDF (reference sequence). CDR3 residues: CATSRDLRGTQYF. DNA of the CDR3: TGTGCCACCAGCAGAGATTTGCGGGGTACGCAGTATTTT.

On this clone: Other DNA sequences in the sample encode the same CDR3. The chain uses TRBV4-1 and TRBJ1-5, with TRBD1 matching 7 bases. The germline gives CDR1 MGHRA, CDR2 YSYEKL. V gave up 0 bases and J gave up 6 bases; unmatched junction bases: 8. The CDR3 has 16 residues. The CDR3, as DNA: TGCGCCAGCAGCCAAGAAGGAGGGGGCCGGGGTCAGCCCCAGCATTTT. Protein product: CASSQEGGGRGQPQHF.